This T cell receptor beta chain comes out of a study of beta chain features in type 1 diabetes. Study-wide points: Among patients, naive, central memory and Treg TCRB repertoires appeared more similar than among healthy donors. TCRB CDR3s from Type 1 diabetes patients were moderately but significantly shorter in all four CD4+ subsets. Since sequencing was performed on cDNA, cells with high TCR expression could be over-represented.

Expressed TCRB transcripts were sequenced after all isolated RNA was converted to cDNA. Using immunoSEQ multiplex PCR, the repertoire was profiled, and TCRdb retains in-frame clones only, with some absent. The repertoire holds roughly 380,000 clones, with around a fifth as singletons. With regard to this clone: Its antigen remains unknown.

The CDR3 consists of 13 residues. Germline CDR1 and CDR2: SEHNR and FQNEAQ (reference sequence). J was trimmed by 5 bases and V by 6 bases; bases with no gene match: 6. Donors underwent one heparinised blood draw, around 120 mL on average. The source material was naive CD4+ T cells from blood. The clonotype originates from a woman aged 18-35 years in good health. V usage is TRBV7-9 and J usage is TRBJ1-2; 7 bases agree with TRBD1. CDR3 coding DNA: TGTGCCAGCAGGAGACAGACAGGGTATGGCTACACCTTC. This sequence encodes CASRRQTGYGYTF.